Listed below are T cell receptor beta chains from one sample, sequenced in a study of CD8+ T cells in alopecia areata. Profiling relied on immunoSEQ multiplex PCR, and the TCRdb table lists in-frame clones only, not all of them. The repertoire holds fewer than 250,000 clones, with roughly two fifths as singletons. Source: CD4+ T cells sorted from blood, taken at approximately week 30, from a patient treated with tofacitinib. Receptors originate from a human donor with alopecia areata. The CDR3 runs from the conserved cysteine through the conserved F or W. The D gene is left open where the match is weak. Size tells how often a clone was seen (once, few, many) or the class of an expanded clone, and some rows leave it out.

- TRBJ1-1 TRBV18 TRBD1 TGTGCCAGCTCACCCCTTTGGACAGGGCTGGGGAACACTGAAGCTTTCTTT CASSPLWTGLGNTEAFF
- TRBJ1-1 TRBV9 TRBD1 TGTGCCAGCAGCGGGCCAGGGGGATTGAACACTGAAGCTTTCTTT CASSGPGGLNTEAFF
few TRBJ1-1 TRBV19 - TGTGCCAGTAGTATTGGGCCAGGGAGGACCACTGAAGCTTTCTTT CASSIGPGRTTEAFF
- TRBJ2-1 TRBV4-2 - TGTGCCAGCAGCCAAGAAGGCGGTTTATACAATGAGCAGTTCTTC CASSQEGGLYNEQFF
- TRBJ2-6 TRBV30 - TGTGCCTGGAGTAGGACCAGCTCTGGGGCCAACGTCCTGACTTTC CAWSRTSSGANVLTF
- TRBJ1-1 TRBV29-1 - TGCAGCGTTACTGGGGTGATAGGGACTGAAGCTTTCTTT CSVTGVIGTEAFF
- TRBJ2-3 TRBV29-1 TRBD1 TGCAGCGCCGGACAGGTCACAGATACGCAGTATTTT CSAGQVTDTQYF
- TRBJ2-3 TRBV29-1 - TGCAGCCATTCCCAGGGTGGCACAGATACGCAGTATTTT CSHSQGGTDTQYF
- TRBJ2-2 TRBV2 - TGTGCCAGCCGTAGGAGGGAGACCGGGGAGCTGTTTTTT CASRRRETGELFF
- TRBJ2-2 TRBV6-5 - TGTGCCAGCAGTTACTCGTTACTGACGAACACCGGGGAGCTGTTTTTT CASSYSLLTNTGELFF
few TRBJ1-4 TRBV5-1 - TGCGCCAGCTCTGTGTCGACAACTAATGAAAAACTGTTTTTT CASSVSTTNEKLFF
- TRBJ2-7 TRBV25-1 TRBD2 TGTGCCAGCAGGGGCGGGAGAATCTACGAGCAGTACTTC CASRGGRIYEQYF
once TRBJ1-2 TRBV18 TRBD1 TGTGCCAGCTCACCGACAGGGGAAGTAAACTATGGCTACACCTTC CASSPTGEVNYGYTF
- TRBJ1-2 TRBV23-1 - TGCGCCAGCAGTCAATCGTTGTTGGGGGAGGTGGGCTATGGCTACACCTTC CASSQSLLGEVGYGYTF
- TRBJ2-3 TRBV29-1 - TGCAGCGTTGACAGGGAAGGCACAGATACGCAGTATTTT CSVDREGTDTQYF
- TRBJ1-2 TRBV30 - TGTGCCTGGAGTGGGGGACATTTGCCCGTCTATGGCTACACCTTC CAWSGGHLPVYGYTF
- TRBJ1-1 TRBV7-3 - TGTGCCAGCAGCTTAGGACCGGTAAACACTGAAGCTTTCTTT CASSLGPVNTEAFF